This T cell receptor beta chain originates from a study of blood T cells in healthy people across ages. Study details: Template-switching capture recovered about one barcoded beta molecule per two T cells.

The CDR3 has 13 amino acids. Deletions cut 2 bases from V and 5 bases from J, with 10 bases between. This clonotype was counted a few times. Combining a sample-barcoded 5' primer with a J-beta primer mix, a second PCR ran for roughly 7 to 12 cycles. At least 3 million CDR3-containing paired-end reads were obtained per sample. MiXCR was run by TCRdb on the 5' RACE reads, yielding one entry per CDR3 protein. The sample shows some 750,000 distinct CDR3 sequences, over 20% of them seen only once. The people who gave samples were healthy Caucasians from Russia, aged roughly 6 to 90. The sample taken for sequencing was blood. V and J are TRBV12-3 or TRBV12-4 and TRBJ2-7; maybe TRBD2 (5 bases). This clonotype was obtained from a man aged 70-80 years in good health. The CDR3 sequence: CASSLFGIDEQYF. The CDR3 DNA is TGTGCCAGCAGTTTATTCGGGATCGACGAGCAGTACTTC.